A single T cell receptor (beta chain) is shown here with its context. Its antigen remains undetermined. No much larger clone is present one base from it, and per-base qualities are unavailable. The sample is drawn from a study of Ad26.COV2.S vaccination and SARS-CoV-2 variants (dated by TCRdb to the early 2020s). Regarding the study in general: Donors in the vaccine arm were drawn from COV1001, a phase I-IIa trial of Ad26.COV2.S in healthy adults that was multicentre, randomized, double-blind and placebo-controlled. Ad26.COV2.S was administered intramuscularly at a dose of 5x10^10 or 1x10^11 viral particles, either as one shot or as two shots given 56 days apart. The specificity and breadth of SARS-CoV-2-reactive T cell receptors after Ad26.COV2.S vaccination were assessed by TCRbeta repertoire sequencing. A total of approximately 30 samples were included in the TCR-sequenced set, comprising around 20 Ad26.COV2.S vaccine recipients, 5 placebo recipients and 8 SARS-CoV-2 convalescent individuals. Trial participants were randomized into five groups of five: low-dose or high-dose Ad26.COV2.S given once or twice, or placebo on both occasions. Throughout the experiments and outcome assessment, investigators stayed blinded to trial group allocation.

What the authors observed across the whole study: The authors noted that the TCR breadth and depth analyses may have underestimated total T cell responses. Ad26.COV2.S recipients had higher spike-specific TCR breadth than placebo recipients (P = 0.0014). After vaccination, substantial breadth of spike-specific CD8+ and CD4+ T cell responses was reported. The study lacked the statistical power to compare responses across vaccine doses or regimens. Vaccine and placebo recipients had similar non-spike TCR breadth, a finding consistent with the vaccine containing only spike.

According to the study, the label for this sample's treatment or condition signals: about 20 received Ad26.COV2.S at low or high dose, single or two shots; several received placebo; per-sample allocation not given. For vaccine and placebo recipients, repertoires were sequenced using samples collected on day 63 after the first injection. Between 29 July and 7 August 2020, Cohort 1b enrolled some 25 adults aged 18-55 years at one site in Boston, USA. As a vaccine, Ad26.COV2.S was a replication-incompetent adenovirus type 26 vector that expressed a prefusion-stabilized SARS-CoV-2 spike protein derived from the original Wuhan strain. TCRbeta CDR3 regions were sequenced with the immunoSEQ Assay. After extraction, genomic DNA underwent amplification by bias-controlled multiplex PCR, followed by high-throughput sequencing. Per the authors' processing: To quantify the absolute abundance of every unique TCRbeta CDR3 region, sequences were collapsed and filtered. Usable DNA was measured by amplifying reference genes present in all nucleated cells, and TCRbeta template counts were normalized to that usable DNA to estimate T cell fraction. Repertoire TCRs were annotated as SARS-CoV-2-specific when V gene, CDR3 amino acid sequence and J gene were exactly matched to a known reactive TCR set. The reference SARS-CoV-2 TCR set came from MIRA and was filtered for enrichment in COVID-19-positive ImmuneCODE repertoires, removing public or cross-reactive TCRs. Based on the MIRA antigens, annotated TCRs were further analysed at the level of specific ORF or position within ORF. Depth was the summed frequency of annotated unique rearrangements, while breadth was defined as annotated unique rearrangements over total unique productive rearrangements. Two-sided Wilcoxon rank-sum tests were used to compare TCR breadth between groups. TCRdb holds this immuneACCESS table with in-frame rearrangements only. Some clones are missing; in checked studies, unresolved V genes explain under half, and the rest has no known cause. V, J and clone size derive from that table, while D and trimming were established from the DNA sequence. This sample lists about 350,000 clones; 75% to 90% were detected once. The leading ten clones occupy approximately 5% of the sample.

The source is a person between 18 and 59 years old who received the Ad26.COV2.S COVID-19 vaccine or a placebo. This specimen was peripheral blood, taken in a trial of Ad26.COV2.S vaccine versus placebo.

The bases are TGCGCCAGCAGCTTGGTCAGGGGCAATTCACCCCTCCACTTT. The translation is CASSLVRGNSPLHF. The chain uses TRBV5-1 and TRBJ1-6; TRBD1 could be the D gene, as 6 bases match. Looking up the germline V gene yields CDR1 SGHRS and CDR2 YFSETQ. The CDR3 holds 14 amino acids from the cysteine to the phenylalanine. Kept here is only the CDR3 DNA, which spans 42 bases and is read in frame from base 1. The V end loses 0 bases and the J end loses 7 bases, and a stretch of 8 bases separates them.